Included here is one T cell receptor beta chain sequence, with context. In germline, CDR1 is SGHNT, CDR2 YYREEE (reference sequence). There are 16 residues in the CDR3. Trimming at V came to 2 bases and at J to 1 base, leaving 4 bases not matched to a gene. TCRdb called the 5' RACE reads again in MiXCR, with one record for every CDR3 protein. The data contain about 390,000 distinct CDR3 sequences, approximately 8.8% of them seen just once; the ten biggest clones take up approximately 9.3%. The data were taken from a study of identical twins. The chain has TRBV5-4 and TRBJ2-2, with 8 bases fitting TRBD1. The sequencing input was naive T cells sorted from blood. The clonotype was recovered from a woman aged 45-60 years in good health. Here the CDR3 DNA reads TGTGCCAGCAGCTTCCGACAGGGGATGAACACCGGGGAGCTGTTTTTT. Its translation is CASSFRQGMNTGELFF.